The next 5 T cell receptor beta chains were all read from a single sample in a study of OX40 agonist ivuxolimab in advanced cancers. TCRdb keeps only in-frame clones here, not all; method: immunoSEQ multiplex PCR. The sample carries more than 65,000 clones, about 91% recorded once. The sample consisted of CD4+ or CD8+ T cells sorted from blood, taken in a trial of the OX40 agonist ivuxolimab. Receptor source: an adult with an advanced solid tumor such as melanoma, head and neck, liver or kidney cancer.

The rearrangement uses TRBV2 and TRBJ2-1, with 11 bases identical to TRBD2. V lost 8 bases to trimming and J lost 5 bases; unmatched junction nucleotides: 5. CDR1 is SNHLY and CDR2 is FYNNEI in the germline V gene. CDR3 length: 14 amino acids. The CDR3 here is CASGGLAADNEQFF. The CDR3 region has the DNA TGTGCCAGCGGGGGACTAGCGGCCGACAATGAGCAGTTCTTC.

This chain joins TRBV4-1 and TRBJ2-2, with 13 bases that match TRBD2. The ends lost 4 bases at V and 5 bases at J; junction bases unmatched: 7. Germline V gene data show CDR1 as MGHRA and CDR2 as YSYEKL. The CDR3 covers 17 residues. The CDR3 loop reads CASSRRLAGGETGELFF. The CDR3 DNA sequence: TGCGCCAGCAGCCGCCGACTAGCGGGAGGAGAAACCGGGGAGCTGTTTTTT.

V is TRBV2 and J is TRBJ2-7; D gene ambiguous. Trimming stripped 2 bases from V and 2 bases from J, with 4 bases between. The CDR3 spans 12 residues. Germline V gene lookup returns CDR1 SNHLY and CDR2 FYNNEI. This CDR3 reads CASSESAYEQYF. CDR3 in DNA: TGTGCCAGCAGTGAATCAGCCTACGAGCAGTACTTC.

V usage is TRBV14 and J usage is TRBJ2-7; 8 nucleotides agree with TRBD2. V gave up 2 bases and J gave up 2 bases; unmatched junction bases: 5. The CDR3 has 15 amino acids. The germline gives CDR1 SGHDN, CDR2 FVKESK. The CDR3 DNA reads as TGTGCCAGCAGCCAACACAGCGGGGGAACCTACGAGCAGTACTTC. Amino acids: CASSQHSGGTYEQYF.

The genes are TRBV6-1 and TRBJ2-1; 14 bases are a match to TRBD2. V lost 8 bases and J lost 9; bases outside the gene matches: 6. Germline CDR1 and CDR2: MNHNS and SASEGT. The CDR3 length is 14 residues. The CDR3 spells CASPGLAGGSEQFF. The CDR3 DNA follows: TGTGCCAGCCCAGGACTAGCGGGAGGTAGTGAGCAGTTCTTC.